A selection of T cell receptor beta chains follows, all from one sample in a study of control samples from healthy donors and cancer patients. Generated by immunoSEQ multiplex PCR, the TCRdb table keeps only in-frame clones and is missing some. The sample records around 110,000 clones, 85% to 90% being singletons. Input material: blood. The source of these receptors is a woman between 65 and 79 years old in good health. Both conserved end residues are part of each CDR3.

CDR3 length,V gene,CDR3 protein
16,TRBV27,CASSSVYSGVYNEQFF
15,TRBV5-1,CASSFGGAMNTEAFF
17,TRBV24-1,CATSDTKRTEANYGYTF
15,TRBV6-5,CASSYPPPGVYGYTF
12,TRBV6-6,CASGGSGQPQHF
16,TRBV4-3,CASSPILGEPSGEQFF
15,TRBV6-2/TRBV6-3,CASSPWGEDLYGYTF
14,TRBV6-5,CASSYLGLQETQYF
12,TRBV2,CASTGLAGGGFF
15,TRBV4-1,CASSQDPQGNYGYTF
15,TRBV7-3,CASSLGGGRTDTQYF
15,TRBV5-4,CASSQGARYNSPLHF
13,TRBV5-1,CASSLEGRETQYF
13,TRBV11-2,CASSLGFTDTQYF
15,TRBV18,CASSPPSLRGYGYTF
15,TRBV5-1,CASSSQRGPGETQYF
13,TRBV12-3/TRBV12-4,CASSLYPNEKLFF
15,TRBV9,CASNSLTGGNTEAFF
16,TRBV2,CASTYRGTGNTGELFF
15,TRBV4-3,CASSQDRLGLNEQFF
14,TRBV7-9,CASSLVQKKEGQYF
14,TRBV24-1,CATSEDDRPYGYTF
12,TRBV21-1,CASSKNRCGYTF
15,TRBV5-1,CASSLDGRANYGYTF
17,TRBV10-3,CATSLGLAGVWGGELFF
15,TRBV13,CASSRTHGARETQYF
15,TRBV6-2/TRBV6-3,CASSTHRGAATEAFF